These T cell receptor beta chains were read from a single sample in a study of OX40 agonist ivuxolimab in advanced cancers. Data came from immunoSEQ multiplex PCR; TCRdb stores just in-frame clones and leaves some out. The sample has about 48,000 clones, about four fifths seen once. The sequencing used CD4+ or CD8+ T cells sorted from blood, collected in a trial of the OX40 agonist ivuxolimab. Receptors were obtained from an adult with an advanced solid tumor such as melanoma, head and neck, liver or kidney cancer. Each CDR3 is given with its conserved first and last residue. The order of the fields is D gene, V gene, J gene, clone size, CDR3 DNA, CDR3 protein. A D gene is named only where the DNA matches it firmly. The listing skips clone size in some rows; elsewhere it reads once, few, many or a size class.

>NA|TRBV4-3|TRBJ1-6|once
TGCGCCAGCAGCCAAGATGTAGACAGGAGCCATAATTCACCCCTCCACTTT
CASSQDVDRSHNSPLHF
>TRBD1|TRBV5-1|TRBJ2-3|NA
TGCGCCAGCAGCCACGGACAGGGTCCAGATACGCAGTATTTT
CASSHGQGPDTQYF
>NA|TRBV5-6|TRBJ2-5|NA
TGTGCCAGCAGCTTGGACACTCTGGGGACCCAGTACTTC
CASSLDTLGTQYF
>NA|TRBV11-2|TRBJ2-2|once
TGTGCCAGCAGCTTAGACCCCAGTACCGGGGAGCTGTTTTTT
CASSLDPSTGELFF
>NA|TRBV30|TRBJ1-5|NA
TGTGCCTGGAGTTGGGAGTACAGTCAGCCCCAGCATTTT
CAWSWEYSQPQHF
>NA|TRBV27|TRBJ2-1|NA
TGTGCCAGCAGTTTTGGGACTCGGGGACCCCTCAATGAGCAGTTCTTC
CASSFGTRGPLNEQFF
>NA|TRBV18|TRBJ2-1|few
TGTGCCAGCTCACCAGGCAGGGGCAATGAGCAGTTCTTC
CASSPGRGNEQFF
>NA|TRBV5-1|TRBJ1-1|NA
TGCGCCAGCAAGTACGGCGGGTTAAACACTGAAGCTTTCTTT
CASKYGGLNTEAFF
>NA|TRBV28|TRBJ2-3|NA
TGTGCCAGCAGTTTGGCTAAACTGGGACGGCTCACAGATACGCAGTATTTT
CASSLAKLGRLTDTQYF
>NA|TRBV18|TRBJ2-2|NA
TGTGCCAGCTCTCAGCTGAACACCGGGGAGCTGTTTTTT
CASSQLNTGELFF
>NA|TRBV7-6|TRBJ2-7|NA
TGTGCCAGCAGCTTAGATCGGTCCTACGAGCAGTACTTC
CASSLDRSYEQYF
>NA|TRBV7-2|TRBJ2-3|NA
TGTGCCAGCAGCCGGGGTGGGGTGAGCACAGATACGCAGTATTTT
CASSRGGVSTDTQYF
>NA|TRBV30|TRBJ1-5|NA
TGTGCCTGGAGTGTAAGAAGGCCAGGGTATCAGCCCCAGCATTTT
CAWSVRRPGYQPQHF
>NA|TRBV5-1|TRBJ1-1|NA
TGCGCCAGCAGCTTGGTAGCACAGCTAATTAACACTGAAGCTTTCTTT
CASSLVAQLINTEAFF
>NA|TRBV7-3|TRBJ1-3|NA
TGTGCCACCGGGTTGGGGGGTCCTGGAAACACCATATATTTT
CATGLGGPGNTIYF
>NA|TRBV6-1|TRBJ1-3|once
TGTGCCAGCAGTGAGTCTACGAACCCTGGAAACACCATATATTTT
CASSESTNPGNTIYF
>TRBD1|TRBV5-1|TRBJ2-5|NA
TGCGCCAGCAGCTTATCAGGGGGCATGGAGACCCAGTACTTC
CASSLSGGMETQYF
>NA|TRBV11-1|TRBJ2-3|NA
TGTGCCAGCAGGCCAGGGGTTCATAACACAGATACGCAGTATTTT
CASRPGVHNTDTQYF
>TRBD1|TRBV4-2|TRBJ2-7|NA
TGTGCCAGCAGCCAACTAAGTGGGGTAGGGACAGTTATCTACGAGCAGTACTTC
CASSQLSGVGTVIYEQYF
>NA|TRBV6-5|TRBJ2-7|NA
TGTGCCAGCAGTAACTCCTACGAGCAGTACTTC
CASSNSYEQYF
>NA|TRBV30|TRBJ2-5|once
TGTGCCTGGAGTCCCCCTACCCAGCGAGAGACCCAGTACTTC
CAWSPPTQRETQYF
>NA|TRBV29-1|TRBJ1-2|NA
TGCAGCGTTACGGGACGCCTTAACTATGGCTACACCTTC
CSVTGRLNYGYTF
>NA|TRBV10-3|TRBJ1-3|NA
TGTGCCATCAGGGAGACAGGACGAAACACCATATATTTT
CAIRETGRNTIYF
>NA|TRBV5-1|TRBJ2-7|NA
TGCGCCAGCAGCCCTAGCGAGACGGTTGGGGAGCAGTACTTC
CASSPSETVGEQYF
>TRBD1|TRBV9|TRBJ2-2|NA
TGTGCCAGCAGCCCTAGGACAGGGGCGGGCACCGGGGAGCTGTTTTTT
CASSPRTGAGTGELFF
>TRBD1|TRBV29-1|TRBJ2-4|NA
TGCAGCGTTGAAGTATCGACAGGGGAAAACATTCAGTACTTC
CSVEVSTGENIQYF
>TRBD1|TRBV4-1|TRBJ2-1|NA
TGCGCCAGCAGCCCGTCCGGGACAGGAGTCGCCAATGAGCAGTTCTTC
CASSPSGTGVANEQFF
>TRBD1|TRBV11-2|TRBJ2-7|NA
TGTGCCAGCGGAAACAGGGGATGGATACAGTACTTC
CASGNRGWIQYF
>NA|TRBV27|TRBJ2-7|NA
TGTGCCAGCAGCCGAGGCCCGAGGCGCGAGGGGTTCGGGCGGACGGCCTACGAGCAGTACTTC
CASSRGPRREGFGRTAYEQYF
>NA|TRBV4-3|TRBJ1-5|NA
TGCGCCAGCAGCCAAGATCACAATCAGCCCCAGCATTTT
CASSQDHNQPQHF
>NA|TRBV6-5|TRBJ2-7|NA
TGTGCCACCTTAGCTCCGGAGCTCGAGCAGTACTTC
CATLAPELEQYF
>TRBD1|TRBV19|TRBJ2-7|NA
TGTGCCAGTAGTCCCCGGACAGGGACAGGCTACGAGCAGTACTTC
CASSPRTGTGYEQYF
>NA|TRBV7-9|TRBJ2-5|NA
TGTGCCAGCAGCTCCTACCAACGGGGGCAAGAGACCCAGTACTTC
CASSSYQRGQETQYF
>NA|TRBV6-6|TRBJ1-1|NA
TGTGCCAGCAGTTACGGGGGAATAATGAACACTGAAGCTTTCTTT
CASSYGGIMNTEAFF
>TRBD1|TRBV19|TRBJ1-2|NA
TGTGCCAGTAGTATCAACAGGGGCGATCTACCTAACTATGGCTACACCTTC
CASSINRGDLPNYGYTF
>NA|TRBV28|TRBJ2-7|NA
TGTGCCAGCAGAGTACCCAAGGGGGGTGCCTACGAGCAGTACTTC
CASRVPKGGAYEQYF
>NA|TRBV5-3|TRBJ1-1|NA
TGTGCCAGAAGGGAGGACAGAAACACTGAAGCTTTCTTT
CARREDRNTEAFF
>NA|TRBV4-1|TRBJ2-1|NA
TGCGCCAGCAGCCCCAAGGGCGGGATTATTCCCCACAATGAGCAGTTCTTC
CASSPKGGIIPHNEQFF
>TRBD2|TRBV5-8|TRBJ2-1|once
TGTGCCAGCAGCCAGGGACTAGCGAAGTCCAATGAGCAGTTCTTC
CASSQGLAKSNEQFF
>TRBD1|TRBV18|TRBJ1-1|few
TGTGCCAGCTCACCGCGGACAGGGGGAAACACTGAAGCTTTCTTT
CASSPRTGGNTEAFF
>NA|TRBV5-1|TRBJ2-2|NA
TGCGCCAGCAGCTTGACCCTCAACCACGGGACACGCCAGGCATCCGGGGAGCTGTTTTTT
CASSLTLNHGTRQASGELFF
>NA|TRBV5-1|TRBJ2-1|NA
TGCGCCAGCAGCTTAATAACAGGTTTTAACAATGAGCAGTTCTTC
CASSLITGFNNEQFF
>NA|TRBV6-1|TRBJ2-7|NA
TGTGCCAGCAGTGAATTGGAAGCGGCCGATTTC
CASSELEAADF